This is a list of T cell receptor beta chains from one sample in a study of T cell responses to AZD1222 COVID-19 vaccine. Measured with immunoSEQ multiplex PCR; TCRdb has only the in-frame clones, and not every one. Among roughly 80,000 clones listed, roughly nine tenths were seen once. Sequencing was performed on peripheral blood, taken on day 0 of AZD1222 vaccination. The receptors here all came from an adult in good health. CDR3s include the opening cysteine and the closing phenylalanine or tryptophan.

v_gene: TRBV3-1/TRBV3-2; CDR3aa: CASSQVGGETQYF
v_gene: TRBV14; CDR3aa: CASSKSLETGRIF
v_gene: TRBV19; CDR3aa: CASRQGFSQPQHF
v_gene: TRBV5-1; CDR3aa: CASSLAIGGTGELFF
v_gene: TRBV6-4; CDR3aa: CASSDSHSNQPQHF
v_gene: TRBV2; CDR3aa: CASSDRTGGYNEQFF
v_gene: TRBV24-1; CDR3aa: CATSDSNGRESWGRNEQFF
v_gene: TRBV4-1; CDR3aa: CASRRALMNTEAFF
v_gene: TRBV3-1/TRBV3-2; CDR3aa: CASSPLWHQPQHF
v_gene: TRBV24-1; CDR3aa: CATSDGAAVAPLGDTQYF
v_gene: TRBV29-1; CDR3aa: CSGTGQVNTEAFF
v_gene: TRBV11-2; CDR3aa: CASSLGPGWEQYF
v_gene: TRBV11-2; CDR3aa: CASSALSRPRGNEQFF
v_gene: TRBV28; CDR3aa: CASMKGADTQYF
v_gene: TRBV19; CDR3aa: CASSIIKAAAIKVGYTF
v_gene: TRBV27; CDR3aa: CASSPSPEGYNEQFF
v_gene: TRBV5-8; CDR3aa: CASSWLKGAGGSYNEQFF